Shown below are 21 T cell receptor beta chains from a single sample sequenced in a study of T cells after yellow fever vaccination. TCRdb passed the 5' RACE reads through MiXCR, listing each CDR3 protein once. Of approximately 160,000 distinct CDR3 sequences in the sample, roughly a tenth were seen once. Here the sequenced sample was CD8+ T cells sorted from PBMCs, taken 45 days after the yellow fever booster vaccination. All receptors derive from a young man who received the YFV17D yellow fever vaccine.

This sequence joins TRBV10-3 and TRBJ1-2, with TRBD1 matching over 7 bases. CDR1 and CDR2 from the germline V gene are ENHRY and SYGVKD. The CDR3 runs 15 residues. V lost 2 bases to trimming and J lost 8 bases; unmatched junction nucleotides: 11. CDR3 coding DNA: TGTGCCATCAGTGAGCCCGGACAGGTCCCCCACGGCTACACCTTC. It is translated as CAISEPGQVPHGYTF.

The V call is TRBV27, the J call TRBJ2-6, with 8 bases that match TRBD1. The CDR3 is 16 amino acids. Germline V gives CDR1 MNHEY, CDR2 SMNVEV (reference sequence). With 7 bases clipped from V and 3 bases from J, the junction kept 8 bases outside the gene matches. DNA of the CDR3: TGTGCCAGCACCCAGACAGGGGCATTTGGGGCCAACGTCCTGACTTTC. Its protein is CASTQTGAFGANVLTF.

The rearrangement joins TRBV7-9 to TRBJ1-1; 10 bases are a match to TRBD1. Germline lookup yields CDR1 SEHNR and CDR2 FQNEAQ (reference sequence). Trimming removed 8 bases from V and 3 bases from J; junction bases left unmatched: 12. This CDR3 comprises 16 residues. The CDR3 DNA sequence: TGTGCCAGCGGCCAACGCGGGACAGGGGCTGACACTGAAGCTTTCTTT. It is translated as CASGQRGTGADTEAFF. The variable domain in full, completed from reference TRBV7-9 and TRBJ1-1, reads DTGVSQNPRHKITKRGQNVTFRCDPISEHNRLYWYRQTLGQGPEFLTYFQNEAQLEKSRLLSDRFSAERPKGSFSTLEIQRTEQGDSAMYLCASGQRGTGADTEAFFGQGTRLTVV.

This chain uses TRBV30 with TRBJ2-5; 15 nucleotides line up with TRBD2. Germline V CDR1 and CDR2: GTSNPN, SVGIG (reference sequence). The trim removed 8 bases at V and 7 bases at J, leaving 11 bases unmatched. This CDR3 has 15 residues. CDR3 residues: CARGTSGGKGGTQYF. The CDR3 DNA reads as TGTGCCCGCGGGACTAGCGGGGGGAAAGGGGGGACCCAGTACTTC.

The chain links TRBV5-4 to TRBJ2-2; D is uncertain. The CDR3 length is 15 residues. The V gene's germline CDR1 is SGHNT and CDR2 YYREEE (reference sequence). The germline V and J ends were trimmed by 4 bases and 7 bases, with 17 bases remaining between them. The CDR3 bases are TGTGCCAGCAGCCGCGAAGCACTTGGCGACGGGGAGCTGTTTTTT. This translates into CASSREALGDGELFF.

This clonotype turned up a few times. This CDR3 is CASSIVGTDYTDTQYF. CDR3 bases: TGTGCCAGCAGCATTGTCGGGACAGATTACACAGATACGCAGTATTTT. The genes are TRBV11-2 and TRBJ2-3; 7 bases are a match to TRBD1. Germline lookup yields CDR1 SGHAT and CDR2 FQNNGV. The CDR3 loop spans 16 amino acids. The V and J ends lost 5 bases and 2 bases, in that order; junction bases with no gene match: 10.

The genes are TRBV7-3 and TRBJ2-7, with D perhaps TRBD1 or TRBD2 (6 bases each). The V gene's germline CDR1 is SGHTA and CDR2 FQGTGA. Trimming stripped 2 bases from V and 0 bases from J, with 11 bases between. The CDR3 totals 15 residues. The CDR3 reads CASSLEGGFSYEQYF. Here the CDR3 DNA reads TGTGCCAGCAGCTTAGAGGGGGGTTTCTCCTACGAGCAGTACTTC.

There are a few counts of this clonotype. This chain connects TRBV6-2 or TRBV6-3 to TRBJ2-5; TRBD2 aligns across 11 bases. The V gene end was trimmed by 4 bases and the J gene end by 2 bases; junction bases not matched to a gene: 3. The CDR3 is made up of 15 amino acids. From germline, CDR1 is MNHEY and CDR2 SVGEGT. CDR3 coding DNA: TGTGCCAGCAGTTCACTAGCGGGGGCACAAGAGACCCAGTACTTC. It encodes CASSSLAGAQETQYF.

This clonotype has a count of ten or more. This chain connects TRBV4-1 to TRBJ2-4; D is ambiguous. V lost 6 bases and J 0 bases, leaving 12 bases between the germline ends. The CDR3 consists of 15 residues. Germline CDR1 MGHRA, CDR2 YSYEKL. CDR3 region: CASSRIEEAKNIQYF. CDR3 bases: TGCGCCAGCAGTCGAATAGAGGAAGCCAAAAACATTCAGTACTTC.

The chain uses TRBV27 and TRBJ2-7; 11 bases fit TRBD2. Germline V gene lookup returns CDR1 MNHEY and CDR2 SMNVEV (reference sequence). After removal of 8 bases from V and 0 bases from J, the junction contained 12 bases not matched to a gene. The CDR3 spans 17 residues. The CDR3 sequence is CASGELAGGSSSYEQYF. CDR3 bases: TGTGCCAGCGGTGAGCTAGCGGGGGGCTCTAGCTCCTACGAGCAGTACTTC.

This clonotype was seen ten or more times. V usage is TRBV2 and J usage is TRBJ2-5; 12 positions agree with TRBD1. The CDR3 totals 15 residues. Germline V gene lookup returns CDR1 SNHLY and CDR2 FYNNEI. V was pared by 6 bases and J by 5 bases, with 7 bases of the junction left unmatched. CDR3 in amino acids: CASRTGTGGVETQYF. The DNA of the CDR3 is TGTGCCAGCAGAACCGGGACAGGGGGCGTGGAGACCCAGTACTTC.

This clonotype occurred many times. V usage is TRBV5-6 and J usage is TRBJ2-3; the D is unclear. CDR3 length: 12 residues. With 2 bases removed from V and 6 bases from J, the gap between germline ends came to 7 bases. Germline lookup yields CDR1 SGHDT and CDR2 YYEEEE. The CDR3 nucleotides read TGTGCCAGCAGCTTAGGCTCCGATACGCAGTATTTT. It yields the protein CASSLGSDTQYF.

This clonotype was counted many times. This chain uses TRBV10-3 with TRBJ2-2; D unclear. V was trimmed by 8 bases and J by 1 base, leaving 17 bases between them. Germline-derived CDR1 and CDR2 are ENHRY and SYGVKD. The CDR3 length is 16 residues. The CDR3 DNA reads TGTGCCATCGGAGAGGTCGCGAGATTGAACACCGGGGAGCTGTTTTTT. Its protein is CAIGEVARLNTGELFF.

There are a few counts of this clonotype. The V gene is TRBV24-1, the J gene TRBJ2-1; 7 nucleotides align to TRBD1. Germline CDR1 is KGHDR and CDR2 is SFDVKD. The junction had 15 bases not matched to a gene; V was cut back by 3 bases and J by 5 bases. The length of the CDR3 is 18 residues. The CDR3: CATSDRTGRRTGDNEQFF. CDR3 nucleotide sequence: TGTGCCACCAGTGATAGAACGGGACGGCGAACAGGGGACAATGAGCAGTTCTTC.

This clonotype was counted a few times. The gene calls are TRBV3-1 and TRBJ2-3; D uncertain. Germline lookup yields CDR1 LGHDT and CDR2 YNNKEL (reference sequence). CDR3 length: 14 residues. Trimming left V 4 bases short and J 5 bases short, with 13 bases between. The CDR3 sequence is CASSPRVSEDTQYF. The CDR3 nucleotides read TGTGCCAGCAGCCCCCGAGTTTCAGAAGATACGCAGTATTTT.

This clonotype was seen only a few times. This chain uses TRBV9 with TRBJ2-7, with D perhaps assigned TRBD1 or TRBD2 (5 bases each). Germline loops: CDR1 SGDLS, CDR2 YYNGEE. Trimming left V 4 bases short and J 3 bases short, with 17 bases between. The CDR3 is 15 amino acids. CDR3 protein: CASSRRAVGDYEQYF. The CDR3 DNA reads TGTGCCAGCAGCCGTAGGGCGGTGGGGGACTACGAGCAGTACTTC.

This clonotype was counted ten times or more. The genes are TRBV7-9 and TRBJ1-5, with 10 bases matching TRBD1. CDR1 and CDR2 from the germline V gene are SEHNR and FQNEAQ (reference sequence). This CDR3 comprises 15 residues. With V trimmed by 4 bases and J by 6 bases, 6 bases remained unmatched. This CDR3 reads CASSSARDRGQPQHF. The CDR3 DNA reads TGTGCCAGCAGCTCCGCCCGGGACAGGGGTCAGCCCCAGCATTTT. Full variable domain (remainder filled in from reference TRBV7-9 and TRBJ1-5): DTGVSQNPRHKITKRGQNVTFRCDPISEHNRLYWYRQTLGQGPEFLTYFQNEAQLEKSRLLSDRFSAERPKGSFSTLEIQRTEQGDSAMYLCASSSARDRGQPQHFGDGTRLSIL.

This sequence joins TRBV7-9 and TRBJ2-1, with 7 bases that match TRBD1. CDR1 is SEHNR, CDR2 FQNEAQ, per germline (reference sequence). Germline trimming cut 5 bases from V and 4 bases from J; bases unmatched to any gene: 11. This CDR3 is 16 amino acids long. CDR3 loop: CASSRDSIPSYNEQFF. The CDR3 coding sequence is TGTGCCAGCAGCCGGGACAGTATCCCTTCTTACAATGAGCAGTTCTTC.

About this clonotype: A junction end diverges from the germline sequence, so it may reflect a read error. The chain combines TRBV25-1 with TRBJ2-7; 8 bases are shared with TRBD2. CDR1 is MGHDK and CDR2 is SYGVNS in the germline V gene. This CDR3 spans 12 amino acids. The chain's CDR3 is CASSETPGTSLF. The CDR3 bases are TGTGCCAGCAGTGAGACCCCCGGGACTAGTCTGTTC.

This rearrangement joins TRBV7-9 to TRBJ1-2, with D perhaps TRBD1 (5 bases). V was shortened by 1 base and J by 13 bases, with 13 bases between the two germline ends. The germline gives CDR1 SEHNR, CDR2 FQNEAQ (reference sequence). The CDR3 has 12 amino acids. The CDR3 DNA sequence: TGTGCCAGCAGCTTAGAACGGGGGGATCTCACCTTC. Its protein product is CASSLERGDLTF.

In its sample, this clonotype was seen once. V and J are TRBV5-6 and TRBJ2-1; D could derive from TRBD1 or TRBD2 (6 bases each). V dropped 3 bases and J dropped 8 bases, with 36 bases sitting between them. The CDR3 is 21 residues long. Germline CDR1 reads SGHDT; CDR2 reads YYEEEE. The CDR3: CASSSERDFLLGGTKLDEQFF. The CDR3 nucleotides read TGTGCCAGCAGCTCCGAAAGGGACTTCCTGTTAGGGGGGACGAAGCTGGATGAGCAGTTCTTC.